The 27 T cell receptor beta chains listed next were all sequenced from one sample in a study of prognosis after radiotherapy for stage I lung cancer (dated by TCRdb to 2020 to 2023). Sequenced using an Illumina HiSeq 3000. Two rounds of multiplex PCR were used to amplify the TCR beta CDR3 region from genomic DNA. In the first PCR round, primers specific to each TRBV and TRBJ gene were used, and the primer sequences were filed in Chinese patent CN105087789A. In TCRdb, the public reads were trimmed at Q25 with fastp and aligned with MiXCR, with productive beta chains retained. When rows share a CDR3 protein, they turn into one entry using the most common DNA and genes. A total of about 25,000 distinct CDR3 sequences appear in this sample, about 36% of them only once. 62% of the sample comes from the top ten. This specimen was PBMCs, taken before or after stereotactic body radiation therapy (not recorded which). The receptor set was obtained from a donor aged 50 or older with non-small cell lung cancer.

Details on this clonotype: This likely reflects a read error, since a far larger clone is one base away. The chain combines TRBV12-3 or TRBV12-4 with TRBJ2-2, with D perhaps TRBD1 (5 bases). The DNA matches TRBJ1-4 better at its end, which makes the J call doubtful. This CDR3 has 20 residues. CDR3 bases: TGTGCCAGCAGACTTGGGGGGGGGACCCCGCAGGTCGGCGAAGGCGAAAAACTGTTTTTT. It translates to CASRLGGGTPQVGEGEKLFF.

The table lists this clonotype with many counts. V usage is TRBV28 and J usage is TRBJ2-5; 9 nucleotides agree with TRBD1. CDR3 length: 16 amino acids. With V trimmed by 8 bases and J by 1 base, 11 bases remained unmatched. Germline V lookup: CDR1 MDHEN, CDR2 SYDVKM. The CDR3 protein is CASGQGRTWGQETQYF. The CDR3 region has the DNA TGTGCCAGCGGACAGGGGAGGACTTGGGGCCAAGAGACCCAGTACTTC.

This clonotype was recorded many times. The chain joins TRBV2 to TRBJ2-6; D might be TRBD1 (5 bases). Germline V gives CDR1 SNHLY, CDR2 FYNNEI. This CDR3 has 17 amino acids. The ends were cut back, 5 bases at V and 0 bases at J, with 14 bases in the middle. The CDR3 loop is CASSFGHPNSGANVLTF. The CDR3, as DNA: TGTGCCAGCAGTTTTGGACACCCAAACTCTGGGGCCAACGTCCTGACTTTC.

This clonotype was detected ten times or more. The chain couples TRBV5-1 to TRBJ1-2; 9 positions agree with TRBD1. This CDR3 has 13 amino acids. Per germline, CDR1 SGHRS and CDR2 YFSETQ. V was clipped by 4 bases and J by 8 bases; unmatched bases: 6. CDR3 loop: CASSPQGAQGYTF. Written as DNA, the CDR3 is TGCGCCAGCAGCCCACAGGGGGCGCAGGGCTACACCTTC.

There are many counts of this clonotype. The V call is TRBV28, the J call TRBJ2-3, with 9 bases fitting TRBD1. The germline V gene encodes CDR1 MDHEN and CDR2 SYDVKM. V was pared by 7 bases and J by 4 bases, with 15 bases of the junction left unmatched. There are 17 residues in the CDR3. The CDR3 reads CASTQIPGQGFSDTQYF. For the CDR3, the DNA is TGTGCCAGCACTCAAATTCCGGGACAGGGATTCTCAGATACGCAGTATTTT.

This clonotype was counted many times. The chain uses TRBV7-2 and TRBJ2-2; D might be TRBD2 (5 bases). The V end was cut by 6 bases, the J end by 6 bases, with 8 bases between. Per germline, CDR1 SGHTA and CDR2 FQGNSA. CDR3 length: 12 residues. The CDR3 nucleotides read TGTGCCAGCAGATGGAGGCCCGGGGAGCTGTTTTTT. Translation: CASRWRPGELFF.

This sequence joins TRBV24-1 and TRBJ2-3; D uncertain. Germline lookup yields CDR1 KGHDR and CDR2 SFDVKD. CDR3 size: 14 residues. V was clipped by 10 bases and J by 6 bases, with 19 bases between them. The CDR3 sequence is CATASGTSRDTQYF. CDR3 sequence (DNA): TGTGCCACAGCATCTGGCACGTCGAGGGATACGCAGTATTTT.

In its sample, this clonotype was seen many times. The rearrangement joins TRBV12-3 or TRBV12-4 to TRBJ2-2; D perhaps matches TRBD1 (5 bases). The V and J ends lost 7 bases and 1 base respectively, with 16 bases between them. The length of the CDR3 is 16 residues. CDR3 coding DNA: TGTGCCAGCACCGCTGACAGACACCTGAACACCGGGGAGCTGTTTTTT. It translates to CASTADRHLNTGELFF.

Regarding this clonotype: This may be a read error, as it is one base from a much larger clone. CDR3 coding DNA: TGTGCCAGCAGTGTGTTGGAGCTCTACGATCAGTACTTC. Translated, it gives CASSVLELYDQYF. The genes are TRBV2 and TRBJ2-7; D is undetermined. The CDR3 has 13 amino acids. Germline assignment: CDR1 SNHLY and CDR2 FYNNEI.

V usage is TRBV9 and J usage is TRBJ1-1, with D possibly TRBD1 on 6 matching bases. Per germline, CDR1 SGDLS and CDR2 YYNGEE. The CDR3 contains 15 residues. Trimming cost V 7 bases and J 4 bases, with 20 bases left between them. The CDR3 loop reads CASGGPGGPVTEAFF. The CDR3 nucleotides read TGTGCCAGCGGAGGGCCCGGGGGGCCAGTCACTGAAGCTTTCTTT.

This clonotype appeared a few times. A much larger clone differs from this one at a single base, so this may be a read error. V is TRBV30 and J is TRBJ1-6, with 7 bases lining up with TRBD1. Germline V gene sequence: CDR1 GTSNPN, CDR2 SVGIG (reference sequence). The CDR3 covers 16 residues. The CDR3 DNA reads as TGTGCCCGGAGTGGGCCCCCGGGACAGCCTAATTCACCCCTCCACTTT. It encodes CARSGPPGQPNSPLHF.

This clonotype occurred many times. The CDR3 DNA is TGTGCCAGCAGCTTGGGACAGGGTTTGGAGACCCAGTACTTC. Translating it yields CASSLGQGLETQYF. The gene calls are TRBV7-3 and TRBJ2-5, with 9 bases lining up with TRBD1. CDR1 is SGHTA and CDR2 is FQGTGA in the germline V gene. After removal of 3 bases from V and 5 bases from J, the junction contained 4 bases not matched to a gene. This CDR3 has 14 residues.

The sample holds many counts of this clonotype. The CDR3 bases are TGCGCCAGCCAACAGGGAACTGGGGCCAACGTCCTGACTTTC. It is translated as CASQQGTGANVLTF. The rearrangement uses TRBV5-1 and TRBJ2-6; D perhaps matches TRBD1 (6 bases). Germline CDR1 reads SGHRS; CDR2 reads YFSETQ. CDR3 length: 14 residues. Trimming took off 7 bases at V and 2 bases at J, with 10 bases between the two ends.

This clonotype was seen ten or more times. The CDR3 sequence is CATSRAREGWQQFF. CDR3 sequence (DNA): TGTGCCACCAGCAGAGCCAGGGAGGGTTGGCAGCAGTTCTTC. V usage is TRBV15 and J usage is TRBJ2-1; 7 nucleotides line up with TRBD2. The ends lost 1 base at V and 11 bases at J; junction bases unmatched: 8. The CDR3 runs 14 residues. Germline CDR1 is LNHNV and CDR2 is YYDKDF (reference sequence). The full variable domain, with the rest looked up from reference TRBV15 and TRBJ2-1, is DAMVIQNPRYQVTQFGKPVTLSCSQTLNHNVMYWYQQKSSQAPKLLFHYYDKDFNNEADTPDNFQSRRPNTSFCFLDIRSPGLGDTAMYLCATSRAREGWQQFFGPGTRLTVL.

This clonotype was observed at least ten times. This chain uses TRBV27 with TRBJ2-7, with D perhaps given as TRBD1 or TRBD2 (5 bases each). The length of the CDR3 is 15 residues. V lost 3 bases, J lost 2 bases, and 14 bases lay in between. CDR1 MNHEY and CDR2 SMNVEV come from the germline V gene (reference sequence). The CDR3 DNA reads as TGTGCCAGCAGTTTGCCCGGGACCCGGACCTACGAGCAGTACTTC. This translates into CASSLPGTRTYEQYF.

This clonotype was counted at least ten times. V is TRBV19 and J is TRBJ2-1, with 13 bases lining up with TRBD2. V shed 4 bases, J shed 7 bases, and the junction held 4 bases outside the gene matches. Germline values: CDR1 LNHDA, CDR2 SQIVND (reference sequence). The length of the CDR3 is 15 residues. The CDR3 sequence: CASSRTSGRGNEQFF. The DNA of the CDR3 is TGTGCCAGTAGTAGGACTAGCGGGAGAGGTAATGAGCAGTTCTTC.

A word on this clonotype: Since a much larger clone is just one base distant, this may be a read error. J is TRBJ2-7 and V is TRBV7-3; tentatively, D is TRBD2 (5 bases). Germline V gene sequence: CDR1 SGHTA, CDR2 FQGTGA. The V gene lost 0 bases and the J gene lost 6 bases, with 12 bases spanning the gap. This CDR3 region has 14 residues. The DNA of the CDR3 is TGTGCCAGCAGCTTAACGAGAGGGCCTGGCGAGCAGTACTTC. Protein sequence: CASSLTRGPGEQYF. Combining the CDR3 with reference TRBV7-3 and TRBJ2-7 gives the whole variable domain GAGVSQTPSNKVTEKGKYVELRCDPISGHTALYWYRQSLGQGPEFLIYFQGTGAADDSGLPNDRFFAVRPEGSVSTLKIQRTERGDSAVYLCASSLTRGPGEQYFGPGTRLTVT.

This rearrangement joins TRBV9 to TRBJ2-3; tentative D call: TRBD1 (5 bases). Germline V CDR1 and CDR2: SGDLS, YYNGEE. V gave up 0 bases and J gave up 3 bases, with 14 bases separating them. The CDR3 length is 16 residues. CDR3 in amino acids: CASSVAYMGLTDTQYF. CDR3 DNA sequence: TGTGCCAGCAGCGTAGCCTACATGGGGCTTACAGATACGCAGTATTTT.

Notes on this clonotype: Germline and junction disagree at one end, which may indicate a read error. The gene calls are TRBV9 and TRBJ2-2; 12 nucleotides line up with TRBD2. The germline CDR1 and CDR2 sequences are SGDLS and YYNGEE. CDR3 length: 17 amino acids. The CDR3 sequence is CASSQTSGRTNTGELFF. The CDR3 DNA reads TGCGCCAGCAGCCAAACTAGCGGGAGGACAAACACCGGGGAGCTGTTTTTT.

The chain employs TRBV11-2 and TRBJ2-3; tentatively, D is TRBD2 (5 bases). V was trimmed by 3 bases and J by 2 bases, leaving 12 bases between them. Germline CDR1 is SGHAT and CDR2 is FQNNGV. This CDR3 region has 15 residues. The CDR3 here is CASSFGERNTDTQYF. The CDR3 DNA reads as TGTGCCAGCAGCTTTGGGGAGAGGAACACAGATACGCAGTATTTT. The full variable domain, rest sourced from reference TRBV11-2 and TRBJ2-3, is EAGVAQSPRYKIIEKRQSVAFWCNPISGHATLYWYQQILGQGPKLLIQFQNNGVVDDSQLPKDRFSAERLKGVDSTLKIQPAKLEDSAVYLCASSFGERNTDTQYFGPGTRLTVL.

This clonotype was seen ten or more times. The chain uses TRBV20-1 and TRBJ2-3; weak D call: TRBD2 (5 bases). V gave up 4 bases and J gave up 0 bases, with 8 bases separating them. Looked up from germline, CDR1 is DFQATT and CDR2 is SNEGSKA (reference sequence). This CDR3 comprises 13 residues. In nucleotides, the CDR3 is TGCAGTGCTACCCGGACTAGCACAGATACGCAGTATTTT. Its protein product is CSATRTSTDTQYF.

This clonotype was seen ten or more times. The V gene is TRBV30, the J gene TRBJ2-7; 11 nucleotides agree with TRBD1. The ends lost 3 bases at V and 0 bases at J; junction bases unmatched: 1. CDR1 and CDR2 (germline): GTSNPN, SVGIG (reference sequence). This CDR3 has 14 amino acids. CDR3 amino acids: CAWSGQGASYEQYF. CDR3 nucleotides: TGTGCCTGGAGCGGACAGGGGGCCTCCTACGAGCAGTACTTC.

The table lists this clonotype with a few counts. The chain is built from TRBV7-2 and TRBJ2-5, with D perhaps TRBD2 (6 bases). This CDR3 has 17 amino acids. The V gene's germline CDR1 is SGHTA and CDR2 FQGNSA. V lost 1 base and J lost 1, with 16 bases in between. The CDR3 nucleotides are TGTGCCAGCAGCTTAGTGAATCAGCGGGCCTTCCAAGAGACCCAGTACTTC. Encoded protein: CASSLVNQRAFQETQYF.

This clonotype has at least ten counts. The chain combines TRBV6-5 with TRBJ2-7; no clear D. V was shortened by 0 bases and J by 6 bases, with 6 bases between the two germline ends. CDR1 is MNHEY, CDR2 SVGAGI, per germline. This CDR3 region has 12 residues. This CDR3 is CASSYSKGEQYF. CDR3 coding DNA: TGTGCCAGCAGTTACTCGAAGGGCGAGCAGTACTTC.

For this clonotype: At one end the junction does not follow the germline gene, possibly because of a read error. The chain couples TRBV7-7 to TRBJ2-1; D is possibly TRBD2 (6 bases). The CDR3 is 17 amino acids. Germline values: CDR1 SSHAT, CDR2 FNYEAQ (reference sequence). The CDR3 region has the DNA TGTGCTAGCAGCCCTTCGGTCTGGGGGGAAACCTACAATGAGCAGTTCTTC. Protein: CASSPSVWGETYNEQFF.

This clonotype was observed many times. V usage is TRBV12-3 or TRBV12-4 and J usage is TRBJ2-7; D ambiguous. V lost 6 bases and J lost 4, with 7 bases in between. The CDR3 covers 11 residues. CDR3 residues: CASSYQYEQYF. CDR3 DNA sequence: TGTGCCAGCAGCTACCAATACGAGCAGTACTTC.

The sample holds many counts of this clonotype. V and J are TRBV6-1 and TRBJ2-1; D is uncertain. Germline values: CDR1 MNHNS, CDR2 SASEGT. The germline V and J ends were trimmed by 2 bases and 2 bases, with 7 bases remaining between them. The CDR3 contains 14 residues. CDR3 sequence (DNA): TGTGCCAGCAGTGAATTCTCTGCCTACAATGAGCAGTTCTTC. This codes for CASSEFSAYNEQFF.